This T cell receptor beta chain was retrieved from a study of blood T cell repertoires in COVID-19. Study details: Sites across the United States, Italy and Spain contributed samples from acute and convalescent COVID-19. From T cells, B-cell-depleted T cells, or PBMCs came the material, which was cDNA or gDNA.

The authors' processing: Amplification of reference gene primers provided the estimated nucleated cell counts. Profiled with immunoSEQ multiplex PCR; TCRdb holds only in-frame clones, not every one. D and trimming were read from the DNA, whereas the V and J calls and clone size are those reported in that table. This sample has about 100,000 clones, with over 85% found just once. The receptor's source is a man between 65 and 85 years old with acute or convalescent COVID-19. The sequenced sample was peripheral blood.

DNA for the CDR3: TGTGCCAGCAGTTCTACAGAAAACACTGAAGCTTTCTTT. Encoded protein: CASSSTENTEAFF. The gene calls are TRBV7-9 and TRBJ1-1, with D uncertain. CDR1 SEHNR and CDR2 FQNEAQ come from the germline V gene (reference sequence). The length of the CDR3 is 13 residues. The V end lost 6 bases, the J end lost 2 bases, and 10 bases lay between the germline ends.